This TCR beta chain was identified in a study of Ad26.COV2.S vaccination and SARS-CoV-2 variants. As for the study in general: Donor got 5x10^10 or 1x10^11 viral particles of Ad26.COV2.S.

Treatment described: around 19 received Ad26.COV2.S at low or high dose, single or two shots; about five received placebo; per-sample allocation not given. Sampling took place 63 days after the first vaccine or placebo injection. This table comes from immunoSEQ multiplex PCR, and its TCRdb copy is limited to in-frame clones, with some not included. The profile shows just under 250,000 clones, roughly 90% of them singletons. V dropped 5 bases and J dropped 3 bases, with 14 bases sitting between them. Germline V CDR1 and CDR2: MNHEY, SVGAGI. CDR3 length: 14 amino acids. The sequence was collected from a person aged 18-60 years who received the Ad26.COV2.S COVID-19 vaccine or a placebo. This chain joins TRBV6-5 and TRBJ2-7; the D gene is possibly TRBD1 (5 bases). Here the sequenced sample was peripheral blood, taken in a trial of Ad26.COV2.S vaccine versus placebo. CDR3 protein: CASSLRQTSYEQYF. The CDR3 DNA is TGTGCCAGCAGTCTTCGACAGACAAGCTACGAGCAGTACTTC.